In this sample, the clone carrying this T cell receptor (beta chain) turned up a few times. This sample is part of a study of blood T cell repertoires in COVID-19. Study-level background: PBMCs, B-cell-depleted T cells, or T cells were the source of the cDNA or gDNA that made up the material.

Germline V gene sequence: CDR1 SGHAT, CDR2 FQNNGV. Losses at the gene ends were 3 bases for V and 1 base for J; bases not matched to a gene: 7. The CDR3 is made up of 16 amino acids. In the source study's methods: Estimation of nucleated cell counts was performed using reference gene primer amplification. Produced via immunoSEQ multiplex PCR; TCRdb's table is partial and in-frame only. D and trimming were read from the DNA, whereas the V and J calls and clone size are those reported in that table. The sample lists over 25,000 clones, 65% to 90% occurring once. The TCR originated in a man aged 55 to 70 with active COVID-19. Specimen: peripheral blood. The chain couples TRBV11-2 to TRBJ2-3; 7 bases are a match to TRBD1. The DNA of the CDR3 is TGTGCCAGCAGCTTCCTGGGGCAGGGGGGCACAGATACGCAGTATTTT. Protein product: CASSFLGQGGTDTQYF.